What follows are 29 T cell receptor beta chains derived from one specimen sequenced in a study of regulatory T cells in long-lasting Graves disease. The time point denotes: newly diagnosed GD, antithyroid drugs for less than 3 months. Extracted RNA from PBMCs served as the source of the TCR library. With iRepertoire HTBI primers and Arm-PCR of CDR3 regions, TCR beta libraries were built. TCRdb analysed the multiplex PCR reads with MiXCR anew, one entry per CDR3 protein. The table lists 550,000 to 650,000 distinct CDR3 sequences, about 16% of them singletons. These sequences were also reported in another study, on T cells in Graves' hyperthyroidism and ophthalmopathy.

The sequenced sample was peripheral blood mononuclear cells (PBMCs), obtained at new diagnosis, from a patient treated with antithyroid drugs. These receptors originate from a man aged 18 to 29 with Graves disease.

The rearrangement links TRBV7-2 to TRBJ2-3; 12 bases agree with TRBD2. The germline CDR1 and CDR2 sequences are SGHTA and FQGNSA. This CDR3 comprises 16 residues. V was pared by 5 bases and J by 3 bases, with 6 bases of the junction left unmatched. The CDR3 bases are TGTGCCAGCAGCAAATCCGGGACTAGCGGGACAGATACGCAGTATTTT. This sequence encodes CASSKSGTSGTDTQYF.

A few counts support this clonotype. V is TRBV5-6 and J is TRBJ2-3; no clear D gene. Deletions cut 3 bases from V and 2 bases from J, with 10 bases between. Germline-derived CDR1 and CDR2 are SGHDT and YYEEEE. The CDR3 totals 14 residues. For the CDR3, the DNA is TGTGCCAGCAGCTCTGACGTATACACAGATACGCAGTATTTT. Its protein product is CASSSDVYTDTQYF.

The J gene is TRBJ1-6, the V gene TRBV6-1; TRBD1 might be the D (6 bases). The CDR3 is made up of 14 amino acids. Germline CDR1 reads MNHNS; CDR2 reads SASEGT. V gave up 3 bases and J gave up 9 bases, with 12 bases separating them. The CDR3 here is CASSEQGSASPLHF. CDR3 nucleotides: TGTGCCAGCAGTGAGCAGGGGTCGGCTTCACCCCTCCACTTT.

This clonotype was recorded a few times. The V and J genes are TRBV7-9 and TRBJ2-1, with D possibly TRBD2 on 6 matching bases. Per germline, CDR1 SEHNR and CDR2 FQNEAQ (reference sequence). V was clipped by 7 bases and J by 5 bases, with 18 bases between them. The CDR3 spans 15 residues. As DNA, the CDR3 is TGTGCCAGCACCAGACGTAAGATAGCGGACAATGAGCAGTTCTTC. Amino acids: CASTRRKIADNEQFF.

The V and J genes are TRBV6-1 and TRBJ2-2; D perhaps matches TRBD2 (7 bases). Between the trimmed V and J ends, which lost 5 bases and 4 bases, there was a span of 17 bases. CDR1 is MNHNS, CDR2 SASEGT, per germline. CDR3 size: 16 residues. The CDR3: CASSLQGLGGTGELFF. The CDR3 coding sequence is TGTGCCAGCAGTCTACAAGGACTAGGGGGCACCGGGGAGCTGTTTTTT.

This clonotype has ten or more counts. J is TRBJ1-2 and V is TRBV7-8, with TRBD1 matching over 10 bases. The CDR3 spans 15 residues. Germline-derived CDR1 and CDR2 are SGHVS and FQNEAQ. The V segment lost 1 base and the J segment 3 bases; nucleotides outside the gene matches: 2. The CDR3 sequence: CASSLEGTGDYGYTF. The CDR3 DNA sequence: TGTGCCAGCAGCTTAGAGGGGACAGGGGACTATGGCTACACCTTC.

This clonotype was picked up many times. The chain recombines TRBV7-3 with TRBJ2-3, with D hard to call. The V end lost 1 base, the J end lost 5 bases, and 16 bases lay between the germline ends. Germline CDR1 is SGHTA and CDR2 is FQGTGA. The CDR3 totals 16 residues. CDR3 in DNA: TGTGCCAGCAGCTTAATCTGGGGTGAGGAAGGAGATACGCAGTATTTT. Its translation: CASSLIWGEEGDTQYF. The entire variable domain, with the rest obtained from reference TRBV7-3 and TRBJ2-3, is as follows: GAGVSQTPSNKVTEKGKYVELRCDPISGHTALYWYRQSLGQGPEFLIYFQGTGAADDSGLPNDRFFAVRPEGSVSTLKIQRTERGDSAVYLCASSLIWGEEGDTQYFGPGTRLTVL.

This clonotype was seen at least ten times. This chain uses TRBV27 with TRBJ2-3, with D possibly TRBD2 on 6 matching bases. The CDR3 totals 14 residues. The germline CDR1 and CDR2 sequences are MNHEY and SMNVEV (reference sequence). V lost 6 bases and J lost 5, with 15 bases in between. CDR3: CASSSRPAGDTQYF. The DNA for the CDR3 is TGTGCCAGCAGCTCACGACCAGCGGGAGATACGCAGTATTTT.

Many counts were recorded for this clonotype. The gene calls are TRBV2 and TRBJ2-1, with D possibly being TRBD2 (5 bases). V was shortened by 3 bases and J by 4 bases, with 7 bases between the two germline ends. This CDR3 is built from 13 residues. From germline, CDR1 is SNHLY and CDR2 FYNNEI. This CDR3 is CASSDRGYNEQFF. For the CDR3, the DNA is TGTGCCAGCAGTGATCGCGGGTACAATGAGCAGTTCTTC.

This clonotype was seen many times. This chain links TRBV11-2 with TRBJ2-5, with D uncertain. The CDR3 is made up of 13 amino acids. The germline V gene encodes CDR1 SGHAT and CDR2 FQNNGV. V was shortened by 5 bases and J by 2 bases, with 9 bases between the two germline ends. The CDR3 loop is CASSLGYQETQYF. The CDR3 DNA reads TGTGCCAGCAGCCTAGGGTATCAAGAGACCCAGTACTTC.

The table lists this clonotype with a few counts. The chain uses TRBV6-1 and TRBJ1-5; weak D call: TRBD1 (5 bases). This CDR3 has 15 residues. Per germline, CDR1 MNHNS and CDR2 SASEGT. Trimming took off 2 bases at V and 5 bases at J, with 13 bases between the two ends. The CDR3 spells CASSESTGADQPQHF. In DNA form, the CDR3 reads TGTGCCAGCAGTGAATCAACAGGCGCCGATCAGCCCCAGCATTTT.

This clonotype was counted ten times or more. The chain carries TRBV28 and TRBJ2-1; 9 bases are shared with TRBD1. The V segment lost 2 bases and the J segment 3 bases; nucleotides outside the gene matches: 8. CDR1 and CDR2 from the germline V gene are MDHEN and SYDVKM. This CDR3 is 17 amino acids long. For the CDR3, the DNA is TGTGCCAGCAGTTTAAGGGTCGTGACAGGGGGCTACAATGAGCAGTTCTTC. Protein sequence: CASSLRVVTGGYNEQFF.

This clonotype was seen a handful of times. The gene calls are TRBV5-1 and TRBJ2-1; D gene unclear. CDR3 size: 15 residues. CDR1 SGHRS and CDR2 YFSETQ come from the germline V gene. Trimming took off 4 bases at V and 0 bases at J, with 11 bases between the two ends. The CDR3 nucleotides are TGCGCCAGCAGCCCAGCGATCAGCTCCTACAATGAGCAGTTCTTC. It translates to CASSPAISSYNEQFF.

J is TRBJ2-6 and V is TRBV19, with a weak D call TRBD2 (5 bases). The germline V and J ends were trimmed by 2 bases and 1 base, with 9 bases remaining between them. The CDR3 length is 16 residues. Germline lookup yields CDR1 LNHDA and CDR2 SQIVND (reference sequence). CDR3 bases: TGTGCCAGTAGTATAAGAGGGCAATCTGGGGCCAACGTCCTGACTTTC. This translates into CASSIRGQSGANVLTF. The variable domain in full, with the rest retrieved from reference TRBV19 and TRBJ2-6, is DGGITQSPKYLFRKEGQNVTLSCEQNLNHDAMYWYRQDPGQGLRLIYYSQIVNDFQKGDIAEGYSVSREKKESFPLTVTSAQKNPTAFYLCASSIRGQSGANVLTFGAGSRLTVL.

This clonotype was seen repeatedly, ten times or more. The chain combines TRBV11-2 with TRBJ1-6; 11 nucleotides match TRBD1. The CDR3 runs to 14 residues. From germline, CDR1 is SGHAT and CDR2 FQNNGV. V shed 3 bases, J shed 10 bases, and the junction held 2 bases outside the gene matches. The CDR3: CASSFGTGGSPLHF. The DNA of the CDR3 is TGTGCCAGCAGCTTCGGGACAGGGGGGTCACCCCTCCACTTT.

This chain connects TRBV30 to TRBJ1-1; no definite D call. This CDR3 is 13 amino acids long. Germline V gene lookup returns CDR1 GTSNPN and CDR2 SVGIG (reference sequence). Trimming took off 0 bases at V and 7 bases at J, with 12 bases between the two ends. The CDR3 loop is CAWSVVETDEAFF. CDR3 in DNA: TGTGCCTGGAGTGTGGTGGAAACAGATGAAGCTTTCTTT.

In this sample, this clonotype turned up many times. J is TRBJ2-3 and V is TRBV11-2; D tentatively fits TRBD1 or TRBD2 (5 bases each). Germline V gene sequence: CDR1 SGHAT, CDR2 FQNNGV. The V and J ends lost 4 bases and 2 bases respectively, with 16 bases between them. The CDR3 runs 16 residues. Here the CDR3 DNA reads TGTGCCAGCAGCTCAAGTTCAGGGACCCACACAGATACGCAGTATTTT. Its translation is CASSSSSGTHTDTQYF.

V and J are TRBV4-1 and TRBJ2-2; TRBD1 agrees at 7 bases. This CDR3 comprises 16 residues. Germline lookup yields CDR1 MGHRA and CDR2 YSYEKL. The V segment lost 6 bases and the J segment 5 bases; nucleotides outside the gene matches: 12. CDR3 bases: TGCGCCAGCAGAACCCAGGGACAGACCATAACCGGGGAGCTGTTTTTT. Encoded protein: CASRTQGQTITGELFF.

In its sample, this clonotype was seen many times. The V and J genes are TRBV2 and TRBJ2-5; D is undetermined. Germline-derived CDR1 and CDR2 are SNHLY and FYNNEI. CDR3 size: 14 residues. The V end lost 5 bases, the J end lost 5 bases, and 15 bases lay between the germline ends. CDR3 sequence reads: CASSKNRLLETQYF. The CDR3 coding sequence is TGTGCCAGCAGTAAGAACCGTCTCCTTGAGACCCAGTACTTC.

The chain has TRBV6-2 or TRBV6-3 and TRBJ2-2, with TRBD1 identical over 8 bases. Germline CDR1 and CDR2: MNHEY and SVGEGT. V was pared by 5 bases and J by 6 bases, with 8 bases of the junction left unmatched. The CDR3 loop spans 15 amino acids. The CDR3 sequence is CASSRLTGVAGELFF. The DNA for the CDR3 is TGTGCCAGCAGTCGACTGACAGGGGTCGCCGGGGAGCTGTTTTTT.

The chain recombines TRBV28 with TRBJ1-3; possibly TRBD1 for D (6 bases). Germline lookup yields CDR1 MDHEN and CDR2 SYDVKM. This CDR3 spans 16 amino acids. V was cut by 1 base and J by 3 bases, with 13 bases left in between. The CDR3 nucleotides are TGTGCCAGCAGTTTATCTCTTCCAGGGGATGGAAACACCATATATTTT. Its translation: CASSLSLPGDGNTIYF.

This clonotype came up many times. The CDR3 DNA reads TGTGCCAGCACTCCTCCGGGACAGGGTGTCAATGAGCAGTTCTTC. This translates into CASTPPGQGVNEQFF. This rearrangement joins TRBV6-1 to TRBJ2-1, with 9 bases that match TRBD1. The germline CDR1 and CDR2 sequences are MNHNS and SASEGT. Losses at the gene ends were 7 bases for V and 6 bases for J; bases not matched to a gene: 10. The CDR3 is made up of 15 amino acids.

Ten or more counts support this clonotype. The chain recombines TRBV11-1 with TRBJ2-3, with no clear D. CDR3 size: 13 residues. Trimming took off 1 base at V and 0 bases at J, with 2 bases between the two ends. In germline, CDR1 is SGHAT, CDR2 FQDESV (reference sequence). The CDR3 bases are TGTGCCAGCAGCTTAGTAAGCACAGATACGCAGTATTTT. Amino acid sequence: CASSLVSTDTQYF.

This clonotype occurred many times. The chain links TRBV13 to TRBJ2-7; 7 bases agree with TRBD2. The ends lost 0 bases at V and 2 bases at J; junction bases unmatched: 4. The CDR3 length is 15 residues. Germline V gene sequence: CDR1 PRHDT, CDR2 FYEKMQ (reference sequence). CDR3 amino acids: CASSLGAGSPYEQYF. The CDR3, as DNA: TGTGCCAGCAGCTTAGGAGCGGGGAGCCCCTACGAGCAGTACTTC. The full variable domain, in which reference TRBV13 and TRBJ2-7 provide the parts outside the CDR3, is AAGVIQSPRHLIKEKRETATLKCYPIPRHDTVYWYQQGPGQDPQFLISFYEKMQSDKGSIPDRFSAQQFSDYHSELNMSSLELGDSALYFCASSLGAGSPYEQYFGPGTRLTVT.

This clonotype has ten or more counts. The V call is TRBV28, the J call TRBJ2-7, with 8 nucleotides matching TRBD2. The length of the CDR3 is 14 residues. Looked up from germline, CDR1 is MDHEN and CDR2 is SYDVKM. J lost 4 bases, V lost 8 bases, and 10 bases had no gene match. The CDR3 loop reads CASGSLAAYYEQYF. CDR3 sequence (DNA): TGTGCCAGCGGCTCACTAGCGGCTTATTACGAGCAGTACTTC.

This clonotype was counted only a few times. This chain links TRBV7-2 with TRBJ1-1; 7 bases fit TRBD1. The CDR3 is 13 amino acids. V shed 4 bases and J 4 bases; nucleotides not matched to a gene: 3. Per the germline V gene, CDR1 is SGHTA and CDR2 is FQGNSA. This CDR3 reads CASSSNRGTEAFF. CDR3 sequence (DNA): TGTGCCAGCAGCTCGAACAGGGGCACTGAAGCTTTCTTT.

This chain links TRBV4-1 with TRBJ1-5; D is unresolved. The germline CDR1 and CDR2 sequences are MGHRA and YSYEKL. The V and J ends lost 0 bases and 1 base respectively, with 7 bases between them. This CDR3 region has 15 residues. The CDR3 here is CASSQDWESNQPQHF. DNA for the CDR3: TGCGCCAGCAGCCAAGATTGGGAGAGCAATCAGCCCCAGCATTTT.

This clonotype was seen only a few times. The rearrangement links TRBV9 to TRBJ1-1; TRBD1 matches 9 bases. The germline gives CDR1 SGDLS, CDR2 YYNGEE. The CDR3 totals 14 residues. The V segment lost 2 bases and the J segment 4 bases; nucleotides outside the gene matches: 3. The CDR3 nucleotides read TGTGCCAGCAGCGTTACAGGGGGCAGCACTGAAGCTTTCTTT. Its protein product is CASSVTGGSTEAFF.

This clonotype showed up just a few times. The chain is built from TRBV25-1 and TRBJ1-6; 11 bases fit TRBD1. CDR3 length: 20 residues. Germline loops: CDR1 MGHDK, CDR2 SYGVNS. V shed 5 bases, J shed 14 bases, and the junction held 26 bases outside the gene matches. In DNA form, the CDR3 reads TGTGCCAGCAGTCCGAAACTTGGGACAGGGGGTTTGATGGGGAAATTCACCCTCCACTTT. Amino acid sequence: CASSPKLGTGGLMGKFTLHF.